A selection of T cell receptor beta chains follows, all from one sample in a study of Graves' ophthalmopathy and Graves' hyperthyroidism. TCRdb called the multiplex PCR reads again in MiXCR, with one record for every CDR3 protein. The data contain about 420,000 distinct CDR3 sequences, approximately 21% of them singletons. What was sequenced was peripheral blood. These receptor sequences come from a woman younger than 30 with stable Graves' hyperthyroidism. Each CDR3 is given with its conserved first and last residue. D genes are given only for firm matches. Clone size is given for some rows only: seen once, a few or many times, or a class if the clone is expanded.

V: TRBV20-1
D: -
size: many
J: TRBJ2-7
DNA: TGCAGTGCAGAGAGGGACAATACCTACGAGCAGTACTTC
CDR3: CSAERDNTYEQYF

V: TRBV7-2
D: -
size: many
J: TRBJ2-7
DNA: TGTGCCAGCAGCTTAGTAGCTAACTCCTACGAGCAGTACTTC
CDR3: CASSLVANSYEQYF

V: TRBV4-1
D: -
size: -
J: TRBJ1-2
DNA: TGCGCCAGCAGCCGACTTGGGGGGGGGCGCGAAGATGGCTACACCTTC
CDR3: CASSRLGGGREDGYTF

V: TRBV11-1
D: TRBD1
size: few
J: TRBJ1-1
DNA: TGTGCCAGCAGCTTCGACAGGGTTAACACTGAAGCTTTCTTT
CDR3: CASSFDRVNTEAFF

V: TRBV7-6
D: -
size: few
J: TRBJ1-2
DNA: TGTGCCAGCAGCCCCCTGACAGGAACACCCACAGGCTACACCTTC
CDR3: CASSPLTGTPTGYTF

V: TRBV11-2
D: -
size: many
J: TRBJ2-7
DNA: TGTGCCAGCAGCTTATACGCCATTGGGGTGAGCTACGAGCAGTACTTC
CDR3: CASSLYAIGVSYEQYF

V: TRBV28
D: -
size: few
J: TRBJ1-1
DNA: TGTGCCAGCAGTTTATGGGGCTCCCGAGGAGCTTTCTTT
CDR3: CASSLWGSRGAFF

V: TRBV7-2
D: TRBD2
size: many
J: TRBJ2-7
DNA: TGTGCCAGCAGCTTAGGCGGGAGTCTAACCTACGAGCAGTACTTC
CDR3: CASSLGGSLTYEQYF

V: TRBV29-1
D: TRBD2
size: many
J: TRBJ2-4
DNA: TGCAGCGCGGGACTAGCGGGACAAAACATTCAGTACTTC
CDR3: CSAGLAGQNIQYF

V: TRBV12-3/TRBV12-4
D: TRBD2
size: many
J: TRBJ2-5
DNA: TGTGCCAGCGGTCAGCGGGGGCCGCAAGAGACCCAGTACTTC
CDR3: CASGQRGPQETQYF

V: TRBV11-1
D: TRBD2
size: -
J: TRBJ2-5
DNA: TGTGCCAGCAGCTTAGTACCGACTAGCGGGAGGTCGACGCAAGAGACCCAGTACTTC
CDR3: CASSLVPTSGRSTQETQYF

V: TRBV12-3/TRBV12-4
D: TRBD2
size: -
J: TRBJ2-7
DNA: TGTGCCAGCACCCCGGGACTAGTCCGACTTTACGAGCAGTACTTC
CDR3: CASTPGLVRLYEQYF

V: TRBV28
D: -
size: -
J: TRBJ1-5
DNA: TGTGCCAGCAGTTGGGGAGGACCTAGCAATCAGCCCCAGCATTTT
CDR3: CASSWGGPSNQPQHF

V: TRBV7-2
D: -
size: many
J: TRBJ2-7
DNA: TGTGCCAGCAGCTTAGTCGGCAGCTACTACGAGCAGTACTTC
CDR3: CASSLVGSYYEQYF

V: TRBV6-1
D: TRBD2
size: many
J: TRBJ2-7
DNA: TGTGCCAGCAGTGCCCGGACTAGCGGGAGGAACTACGAGCAGTACTTC
CDR3: CASSARTSGRNYEQYF

V: TRBV6-1
D: -
size: -
J: TRBJ1-2
DNA: TGTGCCAGCAGTGGGTGGGGGACTTCGAATGGCTACACCTTC
CDR3: CASSGWGTSNGYTF

V: TRBV6-1
D: -
size: -
J: TRBJ1-5
DNA: TGTGCCAGCACCCGCGAGGTCCGGGGTCACGATCAGCCCCAGCATTTT
CDR3: CASTREVRGHDQPQHF

V: TRBV18
D: TRBD1
size: few
J: TRBJ2-7
DNA: TGTGCCAGCAAACCGGGACAGATCTACGAGCAGTACTTC
CDR3: CASKPGQIYEQYF

V: TRBV20-1
D: TRBD2
size: many
J: TRBJ2-5
DNA: TGCAGTGCTCGACTAGCGGGAATCCTCGGGGAGACCCAGTACTTC
CDR3: CSARLAGILGETQYF

V: TRBV24-1
D: -
size: many
J: TRBJ1-2
DNA: TGTGCCACCAGTGACCTCCCGTGGGGTGGCTACACCTTC
CDR3: CATSDLPWGGYTF

V: TRBV13
D: TRBD2
size: many
J: TRBJ2-2
DNA: TGTGCCAGCAGCCAACTAGGACTAGTGGTGAACACCGGGGAGCTGTTTTTT
CDR3: CASSQLGLVVNTGELFF

V: TRBV15
D: -
size: few
J: TRBJ1-1
DNA: TGTGCCACCAGCAGAGACGAAGTAACTGAAGCTTTCTTT
CDR3: CATSRDEVTEAFF

V: TRBV29-1
D: TRBD1
size: many
J: TRBJ2-7
DNA: TGCAGCGTGAGGGGGACAGGGCCTACCTACGAGCAGTACTTC
CDR3: CSVRGTGPTYEQYF

V: TRBV20-1
D: -
size: -
J: TRBJ1-2
DNA: TGCAGTGCTTGGGGACCGAGTAACTATGGCTACACCTTC
CDR3: CSAWGPSNYGYTF

V: TRBV19
D: -
size: many
J: TRBJ2-7
DNA: TGTGCCAGTAGTAAACGACTTACCCCCTACGAGCAGTACTTC
CDR3: CASSKRLTPYEQYF

V: TRBV5-6
D: TRBD2
size: few
J: TRBJ2-7
DNA: TGTGCCAGCAGTTCCCAGGGACTAGCGGGATATAATCAGTACTTC
CDR3: CASSSQGLAGYNQYF

V: TRBV11-2
D: TRBD2
size: -
J: TRBJ2-2
DNA: TGTGCCAGCAGCGCCTATGGAGCGGGAGCGGGTTGGGAGCTGTTTTTT
CDR3: CASSAYGAGAGWELFF

V: TRBV29-1
D: -
size: few
J: TRBJ2-1
DNA: TGCAGCGTTTACGTGGGCAATGAGCAGTTCTTC
CDR3: CSVYVGNEQFF

V: TRBV28
D: -
size: many
J: TRBJ2-2
DNA: TGTGCCAGCAGTTTCACCGTGGGTGGTAACACCGGGGAGCTGTTTTTT
CDR3: CASSFTVGGNTGELFF

V: TRBV12-3/TRBV12-4
D: -
size: many
J: TRBJ2-5
DNA: TGTGCCAGCAGCCTACCGGTTCTGGGGAAGGAAGAGACCCAGTACTTC
CDR3: CASSLPVLGKEETQYF

V: TRBV25-1
D: TRBD1
size: many
J: TRBJ1-5
DNA: TGTGCCAGCCGGGACAGGGAATCCAATCAGCCCCAGCATTTT
CDR3: CASRDRESNQPQHF

V: TRBV12-3/TRBV12-4
D: -
size: many
J: TRBJ2-4
DNA: TGTGCCAGCAGTTTGAGGGCCAAGGCCATTCAGTACTTC
CDR3: CASSLRAKAIQYF

V: TRBV28
D: TRBD1
size: many
J: TRBJ2-7
DNA: TGTGCCAGCAGCCCATCATCGGGACAGGGGGGAGACGAGCAGTACTTC
CDR3: CASSPSSGQGGDEQYF

V: TRBV19
D: TRBD1
size: many
J: TRBJ1-1
DNA: TGTGCCAGTAGGCCGGGACAGTCGAACACTGAAGCTTTCTTT
CDR3: CASRPGQSNTEAFF

V: TRBV7-2
D: -
size: -
J: TRBJ2-7
DNA: TGTGCCAGCAGCTTACAGTTAGTTCTAACCGGCGAGCAGTACTTC
CDR3: CASSLQLVLTGEQYF

V: TRBV20-1
D: -
size: many
J: TRBJ1-1
DNA: TGCAGTGCTAGAGAGTTGGGGGGGCGGGCTGAAGCTTTCTTT
CDR3: CSARELGGRAEAFF

V: TRBV6-1
D: -
size: many
J: TRBJ1-5
DNA: TGTGCCAGCGGAGAATGGGATAGCAATCAGCCCCAGCATTTT
CDR3: CASGEWDSNQPQHF